The 32 T cell receptor beta chains below come from one sample, sequenced in a study of blood T cell repertoires in COVID-19. Profiled with immunoSEQ multiplex PCR; TCRdb holds only in-frame clones, not every one. This sample yields around 300,000 clones, of which around 86% are seen a single time; approximately 2% belongs to the top ten. The sample taken for sequencing was peripheral blood. These receptors were obtained from a middle-aged man with acute or convalescent COVID-19.

The rearrangement joins TRBV18 to TRBJ1-1; 9 bases are a match to TRBD1. The V gene's germline CDR1 is KGHSH and CDR2 LQKENI. V shed 6 bases, J shed 1 base, and the junction held 6 bases outside the gene matches. There are 15 residues in the CDR3. The CDR3 bases are TGTGCCAGCTCTCCTGGACAGGGGCAGAACACTGAAGCTTTCTTT. It specifies CASSPGQGQNTEAFF.

The genes are TRBV27 and TRBJ2-1; 7 bases are shared with TRBD1. J gave up 3 bases and V 6 bases, and 11 bases lay outside the gene matches. The germline gives CDR1 MNHEY, CDR2 SMNVEV (reference sequence). The CDR3 consists of 16 residues. Here the CDR3 DNA reads TGTGCCAGCAGCTACAGACAGGGCGAGGGCTACAATGAGCAGTTCTTC. It encodes CASSYRQGEGYNEQFF.

The rearrangement uses TRBV20-1 and TRBJ2-1, with 7 bases aligning to TRBD2. This CDR3 has 11 residues. CDR1 is DFQATT, CDR2 SNEGSKA, per germline (reference sequence). The J segment lost 11 bases and the V segment lost 5 bases, leaving 6 bases of the junction unmatched. CDR3 loop: CSAYSGQKQFF. The CDR3, as DNA: TGCAGTGCTTATAGCGGGCAGAAGCAGTTCTTC.

The chain recombines TRBV6-6 with TRBJ1-5; possibly TRBD1 for D (5 bases). The length of the CDR3 is 16 residues. V lost 0 bases and J 5 bases, leaving 14 bases between the germline ends. CDR1 is MNHNY and CDR2 is SVGAGI in the germline V gene (reference sequence). CDR3 protein: CASSYSQGGSDQPQHF. The CDR3 DNA sequence: TGTGCCAGCAGTTACTCTCAGGGAGGCTCGGATCAGCCCCAGCATTTT.

This chain uses TRBV19 with TRBJ1-1; TRBD1 agrees at 7 bases. The CDR3 consists of 15 residues. Trimming at V came to 6 bases and at J to 3 bases, leaving 10 bases not matched to a gene. The germline gives CDR1 LNHDA, CDR2 SQIVND (reference sequence). The CDR3 sequence is CASRRGPAQDTEAFF. In DNA, the CDR3 is TGTGCCAGTAGAAGGGGGCCAGCCCAGGACACTGAAGCTTTCTTT.

V gene TRBV5-1 combines with J gene TRBJ1-1, with a tentative D call TRBD1 (5 bases). Germline V gene data show CDR1 as SGHRS and CDR2 as YFSETQ. V was trimmed by 3 bases and J by 9 bases, leaving 15 bases between them. This CDR3 contains 13 residues. The CDR3 loop is CASSSGLDRQAFF. Here the CDR3 DNA reads TGCGCCAGCAGCTCGGGACTTGACCGTCAAGCTTTCTTT. The whole variable domain, filled in from reference TRBV5-1 and TRBJ1-1, reads KAGVTQTPRYLIKTRGQQVTLSCSPISGHRSVSWYQQTPGQGLQFLFEYFSETQRNKGNFPGRFSGRQFSNSRSEMNVSTLELGDSALYLCASSSGLDRQAFFGQGTRLTVV.

This clone has a single count. This chain uses TRBV5-4 with TRBJ1-2, with TRBD1 identical over 8 bases. The V gene end was trimmed by 4 bases and the J gene end by 8 bases; junction bases not matched to a gene: 10. CDR1 is SGHNT and CDR2 is YYREEE in the germline V gene (reference sequence). This CDR3 has 14 amino acids. The chain's CDR3 is CASSTDRVVGGYTF. CDR3 sequence (DNA): TGTGCCAGCAGCACGGACAGGGTGGTCGGGGGCTACACCTTC.

The chain uses TRBV11-3 and TRBJ1-1; D not certain. CDR3 length: 15 residues. V lost 5 bases and J lost 4, with 17 bases in between. In germline, CDR1 is SGHNT, CDR2 YENEEA. CDR3 in DNA: TGTGCCAGCAGCGAGGAGGGTCAAGGGCCCACTGAAGCTTTCTTT. It translates to CASSEEGQGPTEAFF.

The chain links TRBV19 to TRBJ1-5, with a possible D match to TRBD1 (6 bases). Germline V gene lookup returns CDR1 LNHDA and CDR2 SQIVND (reference sequence). V gave up 6 bases and J gave up 2 bases, with 17 bases separating them. This CDR3 spans 16 amino acids. The CDR3 spells CASSHPGVWGNQPQHF. CDR3 in DNA: TGTGCCAGTAGCCATCCAGGGGTTTGGGGCAATCAGCCCCAGCATTTT.

The chain combines TRBV3-1 (or the pseudogene TRBV3-2) with TRBJ2-7, with 7 bases fitting TRBD2. The trim removed 4 bases at V and 2 bases at J, leaving 2 bases unmatched. Germline assignment: CDR1 LGHDT and CDR2 YNNKEL (reference sequence). This CDR3 region has 13 residues. The CDR3 reads CASSRAGPYEQYF. Written as DNA, the CDR3 is TGTGCCAGCAGCCGAGCGGGGCCCTACGAGCAGTACTTC.

This chain joins TRBV12-3 or TRBV12-4 and TRBJ2-3; perhaps TRBD1 as D (6 bases). The CDR3 runs 13 residues. V was cut by 5 bases and J by 4 bases, with 10 bases left in between. CDR3 sequence reads: CASSGDNPDTQYF. CDR3 in DNA: TGTGCCAGCAGTGGGGACAACCCAGATACGCAGTATTTT.

This clone has a single count. The chain joins TRBV3-1 (or the pseudogene TRBV3-2) to TRBJ1-2, with TRBD1 matching 9 bases. The germline V gene encodes CDR1 LGHDT and CDR2 YNNKEL (reference sequence). With V trimmed by 5 bases and J by 8 bases, 6 bases remained unmatched. The CDR3 is 13 amino acids. In nucleotides, the CDR3 is TGTGCCAGCAGCTGGGGACAGGGAAACGGCTACACCTTC. It codes for CASSWGQGNGYTF.

This clone was seen only once. V usage is TRBV6-5 and J usage is TRBJ2-5, with 7 bases matching TRBD1. With V trimmed by 6 bases and J by 1 base, 5 bases remained unmatched. Germline lookup yields CDR1 MNHEY and CDR2 SVGAGI. CDR3 length equals 14 residues. The CDR3 is CASSRQGSQETQYF. CDR3 nucleotides: TGTGCCAGCAGCCGACAGGGTTCCCAAGAGACCCAGTACTTC.

This clone was counted only a few times. The J gene is TRBJ1-2, the V gene TRBV4-1, with D possibly TRBD1 on 6 matching bases. The CDR3 contains 16 residues. V shed 4 bases and J shed 4 bases, with 19 bases lying between them. The germline V gene encodes CDR1 MGHRA and CDR2 YSYEKL. The CDR3 is CASSLATGTRGYGYTF. CDR3 in DNA: TGCGCCAGCAGCCTTGCCACCGGGACACGGGGCTATGGCTACACCTTC.

This clone was counted ten times or more. The V and J genes are TRBV19 and TRBJ1-4; D is unresolved. V shed 5 bases and J shed 8 bases, with 6 bases lying between them. CDR1 is LNHDA, CDR2 SQIVND, per germline (reference sequence). The CDR3 extends over 11 amino acids. DNA of the CDR3: TGTGCCAGTAGTGAGTGGGAAAAACTGTTTTTT. Its protein is CASSEWEKLFF.

This clone was observed a handful of times. The gene calls are TRBV7-9 and TRBJ1-4; D ambiguous. The CDR3 has 14 amino acids. Looked up from germline, CDR1 is SEHNR and CDR2 is FQNEAQ (reference sequence). Trimming cost V 5 bases and J 0 bases, with 7 bases left between them. CDR3 region: CASSPQSTNEKLFF. CDR3 coding DNA: TGTGCCAGCAGCCCTCAGTCAACTAATGAAAAACTGTTTTTT.

The rearrangement links TRBV29-1 to TRBJ2-1, with 16 bases lining up with TRBD2. Germline lookup yields CDR1 SQVTM and CDR2 ANQGSEA. This CDR3 has 19 amino acids. Losses at the gene ends were 6 bases for V and 1 base for J; bases not matched to a gene: 12. For the CDR3, the DNA is TGCAGCGTCCCGGGGCAGGGACTAGCGGGGGGGGATTCCTACAATGAGCAGTTCTTC. Residues: CSVPGQGLAGGDSYNEQFF.

The chain has TRBV6-5 and TRBJ2-7; the match to TRBD1 covers 9 bases. Germline V gene lookup returns CDR1 MNHEY and CDR2 SVGAGI. There are 13 residues in the CDR3. With V trimmed by 7 bases and J by 3 bases, 4 bases remained unmatched. DNA of the CDR3: TGTGCCAGCACCTGGACAGGGGACTACGAGCAGTACTTC. It specifies CASTWTGDYEQYF.

The chain carries TRBV18 and TRBJ1-1; possible D gene TRBD1, 6 bases. This CDR3 has 15 amino acids. CDR1 KGHSH and CDR2 LQKENI come from the germline V gene. Trimming removed 3 bases at V and 5 bases at J, with 16 bases between. The CDR3 region is CASSPARAGETEAFF. The CDR3 DNA reads TGTGCCAGCTCACCTGCCCGGGCAGGGGAGACTGAAGCTTTCTTT.

The gene calls are TRBV29-1 and TRBJ1-2; 10 bases map to TRBD1. J was trimmed by 6 bases and V by 6 bases; bases with no gene match: 7. In germline, CDR1 is SQVTM, CDR2 ANQGSEA. The length of the CDR3 is 13 residues. The CDR3 nucleotides are TGCAGCGTGACGTCGGGACAGGGGAATGGCTACACCTTC. Amino acid sequence: CSVTSGQGNGYTF.

This sequence joins TRBV5-1 and TRBJ1-1, with unresolved D. V lost 0 bases to trimming and J lost 7 bases, with 7 bases between them. The CDR3 spans 12 residues. Germline values: CDR1 SGHRS, CDR2 YFSETQ. In DNA form, the CDR3 reads TGCGCCAGCAGCTTGGGAGAGATTGAAGCTTTCTTT. Its protein is CASSLGEIEAFF.

The V and J genes are TRBV2 and TRBJ2-2; TRBD1 aligns across 7 bases. The CDR3 is 13 residues long. Germline CDR1 SNHLY, CDR2 FYNNEI. The V segment lost 8 bases and the J segment 4 bases; nucleotides outside the gene matches: 4. The CDR3 is CASLGQLTGELFF. The CDR3 DNA reads as TGTGCCAGCCTGGGACAGCTCACCGGGGAGCTGTTTTTT.

About this clone itself: This specimen includes other DNA sequences encoding the same CDR3. The chain joins TRBV7-9 to TRBJ1-5; D is undetermined. The V gene's germline CDR1 is SEHNR and CDR2 FQNEAQ (reference sequence). Trimming took off 4 bases at V and 4 bases at J, with 8 bases between the two ends. This CDR3 region has 13 residues. The CDR3 bases are TGTGCCAGCAGCTCGACGGGTAATCAGCCCCAGCATTTT. This sequence encodes CASSSTGNQPQHF. Variable domain in full (rest from reference TRBV7-9 and TRBJ1-5): DTGVSQNPRHKITKRGQNVTFRCDPISEHNRLYWYRQTLGQGPEFLTYFQNEAQLEKSRLLSDRFSAERPKGSFSTLEIQRTEQGDSAMYLCASSSTGNQPQHFGDGTRLSIL.

CDR3 sequence: CASSPALTENTEAFF. CDR3 coding DNA: TGTGCCAGCAGCCCCGCGCTGACAGAGAACACTGAAGCTTTCTTT. J is TRBJ1-1 and V is TRBV5-4; the D gene is possibly TRBD1 (5 bases). V lost 4 bases and J lost 1, with 14 bases in between. Germline V gene data show CDR1 as SGHNT and CDR2 as YYREEE (reference sequence). The CDR3 totals 15 residues. The full variable domain, in which reference TRBV5-4 and TRBJ1-1 provide the parts outside the CDR3, is ETGVTQSPTHLIKTRGQQVTLRCSSQSGHNTVSWYQQALGQGPQFIFQYYREEENGRGNFPPRFSGLQFPNYSSELNVNALELDDSALYLCASSPALTENTEAFFGQGTRLTVV.

This chain uses TRBV29-1 with TRBJ2-3; D may be TRBD1 (5 bases). The CDR3 is made up of 13 amino acids. Trimming removed 4 bases at V and 0 bases at J, with 8 bases between. Germline V gene data show CDR1 as SQVTM and CDR2 as ANQGSEA. The CDR3 nucleotides read TGCAGCGTTGGGGGCAGGAGCACAGATACGCAGTATTTT. This gives the protein CSVGGRSTDTQYF.

DNA for the CDR3: TGTGCCAGCAGCGGCTCGGGGAATGAAAAACTGTTTTTT. Protein product: CASSGSGNEKLFF. The chain joins TRBV2 to TRBJ1-4; D not resolved. The CDR3 is 13 amino acids. Germline V CDR1 and CDR2: SNHLY, FYNNEI. Trimming pared 6 bases from V and 5 bases from J, leaving 10 bases between.

The chain has TRBV28 and TRBJ2-7; 9 bases align to TRBD1. The germline V gene has CDR1 MDHEN and CDR2 SYDVKM. The CDR3 length is 15 residues. Trimming took 8 bases from V and 1 from J; bases not matched to a gene: 9. CDR3 region: CASYPGTGTSYEQYF. The CDR3 DNA is TGTGCCAGCTATCCCGGGACAGGGACGTCCTACGAGCAGTACTTC.

The genes are TRBV11-1 and TRBJ1-3; a weak D match, TRBD1 (6 bases). Germline assignment: CDR1 SGHAT and CDR2 FQDESV (reference sequence). Trimming took off 5 bases at V and 4 bases at J, with 12 bases between the two ends. The length of the CDR3 is 14 residues. The CDR3 spells CASSLRTAGNTIYF. The CDR3 nucleotides read TGTGCCAGCAGCCTACGGACAGCCGGAAACACCATATATTTT.

The rearrangement joins TRBV5-1 to TRBJ2-5; D perhaps matches TRBD2 (7 bases). There are 12 residues in the CDR3. Germline CDR1 and CDR2: SGHRS and YFSETQ. With 5 bases removed from V and 5 bases from J, the gap between germline ends came to 10 bases. As DNA, the CDR3 is TGCGCCAGCAGGGAGGGGGGGGAGACCCAGTACTTC. Encoded protein: CASREGGETQYF.

This chain joins TRBV5-4 and TRBJ1-6, with D hard to call. Trimming pared 0 bases from V and 8 bases from J, leaving 9 bases between. Germline assignment: CDR1 SGHNT and CDR2 YYREEE (reference sequence). This CDR3 contains 14 residues. The CDR3 region has the DNA TGTGCCAGCAGCTTGGCCTCAGATTATTCACCCCTCCACTTT. As protein: CASSLASDYSPLHF.

The chain links TRBV5-1 to TRBJ2-3; 11 bases line up with TRBD2. The germline gives CDR1 SGHRS, CDR2 YFSETQ. This CDR3 spans 14 amino acids. The V segment lost 7 bases and the J segment 5 bases; nucleotides outside the gene matches: 6. CDR3 nucleotides: TGCGCCAGCCGGGTAGCGGGGGGGAGAGATACGCAGTATTTT. Its protein product is CASRVAGGRDTQYF.

This clone was seen more than once but under ten times. J is TRBJ2-2 and V is TRBV2, with TRBD2 identical over 8 bases. Germline V gene data show CDR1 as SNHLY and CDR2 as FYNNEI. This CDR3 contains 14 residues. V was pared by 9 bases and J by 4 bases, with 7 bases of the junction left unmatched. CDR3 sequence: CASELADPTGELFF. In nucleotides, the CDR3 is TGTGCCAGTGAACTAGCGGACCCCACCGGGGAGCTGTTTTTT.